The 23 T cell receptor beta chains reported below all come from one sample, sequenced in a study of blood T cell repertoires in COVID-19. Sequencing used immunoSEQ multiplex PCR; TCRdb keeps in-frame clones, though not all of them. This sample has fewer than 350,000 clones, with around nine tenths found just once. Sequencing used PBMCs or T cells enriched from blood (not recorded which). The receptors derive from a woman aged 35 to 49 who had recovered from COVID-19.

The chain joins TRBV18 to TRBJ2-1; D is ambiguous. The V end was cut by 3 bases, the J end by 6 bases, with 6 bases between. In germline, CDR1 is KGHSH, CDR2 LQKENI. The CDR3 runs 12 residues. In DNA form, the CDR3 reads TGTGCCAGCTCACCCCGGGTCAATGAGCAGTTCTTC. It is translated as CASSPRVNEQFF.

In nucleotides, the CDR3 is TGTGCCAGCTCACGGGACAGGGAAAGGAACACCATATATTTT. Protein product: CASSRDRERNTIYF. The V gene is TRBV18, the J gene TRBJ1-3; 9 nucleotides match TRBD1. The CDR3 sequence is 14 residues long. Trimming at V came to 4 bases and at J to 7 bases, leaving 5 bases not matched to a gene. Germline V gene sequence: CDR1 KGHSH, CDR2 LQKENI.

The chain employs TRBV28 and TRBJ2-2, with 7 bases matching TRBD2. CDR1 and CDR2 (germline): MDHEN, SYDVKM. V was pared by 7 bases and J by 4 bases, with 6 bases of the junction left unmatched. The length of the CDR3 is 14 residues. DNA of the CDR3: TGTGCCAGCAACCTTGGCGGGGGCACCGGGGAGCTGTTTTTT. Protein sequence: CASNLGGGTGELFF.

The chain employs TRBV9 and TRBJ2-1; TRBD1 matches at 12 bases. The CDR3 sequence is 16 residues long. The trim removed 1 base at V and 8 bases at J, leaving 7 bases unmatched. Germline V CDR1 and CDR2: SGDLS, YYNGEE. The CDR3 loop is CASSVSGTGGTDEQFF. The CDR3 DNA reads TGTGCCAGCAGCGTATCCGGGACAGGGGGCACGGATGAGCAGTTCTTC.

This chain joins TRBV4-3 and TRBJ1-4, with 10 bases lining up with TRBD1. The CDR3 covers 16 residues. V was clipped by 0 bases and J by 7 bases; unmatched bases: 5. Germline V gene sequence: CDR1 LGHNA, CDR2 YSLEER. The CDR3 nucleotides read TGCGCCAGCAGCCAAGATCTAGGGGACAGGGGTGAAAAACTGTTTTTT. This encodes CASSQDLGDRGEKLFF.

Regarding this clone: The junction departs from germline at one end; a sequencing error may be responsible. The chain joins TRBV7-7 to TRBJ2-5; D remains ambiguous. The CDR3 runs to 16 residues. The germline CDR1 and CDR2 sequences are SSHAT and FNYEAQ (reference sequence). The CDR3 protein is CASSLGVGTTQETQYF. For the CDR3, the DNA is TGTGCTAGCAGCCTAGGCGTCGGTACCACCCAAGAGACCCAGTACTTC.

The CDR3 region is CASGKIDSSNQPQHF. The CDR3 DNA reads as TGTGCCAGCGGAAAAATAGACAGTAGCAATCAGCCCCAGCATTTT. V and J are TRBV6-5 and TRBJ1-5; maybe TRBD1 (5 bases). This CDR3 comprises 15 residues. V was clipped by 8 bases and J by 0 bases, with 14 bases between them. Germline V gene sequence: CDR1 MNHEY, CDR2 SVGAGI.

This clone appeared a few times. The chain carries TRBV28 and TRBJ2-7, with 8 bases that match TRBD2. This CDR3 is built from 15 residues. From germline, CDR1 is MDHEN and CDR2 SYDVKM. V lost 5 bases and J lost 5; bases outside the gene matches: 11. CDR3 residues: CASSAPGGGWNEQYF. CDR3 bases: TGTGCCAGCAGTGCCCCCGGGGGGGGGTGGAACGAGCAGTACTTC.

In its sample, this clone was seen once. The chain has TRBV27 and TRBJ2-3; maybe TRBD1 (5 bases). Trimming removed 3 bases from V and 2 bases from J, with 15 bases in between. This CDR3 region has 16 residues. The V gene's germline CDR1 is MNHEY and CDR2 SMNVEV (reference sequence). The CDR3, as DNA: TGTGCCAGCAGTTTCCCCCCCAGGGATTCCACAGATACGCAGTATTTT. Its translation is CASSFPPRDSTDTQYF.

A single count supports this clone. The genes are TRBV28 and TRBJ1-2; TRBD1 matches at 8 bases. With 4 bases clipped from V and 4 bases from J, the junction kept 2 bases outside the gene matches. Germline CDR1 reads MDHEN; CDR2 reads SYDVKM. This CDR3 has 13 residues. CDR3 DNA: TGTGCCAGCAGTTGGACAGGGTTCTATGGCTACACCTTC. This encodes CASSWTGFYGYTF.

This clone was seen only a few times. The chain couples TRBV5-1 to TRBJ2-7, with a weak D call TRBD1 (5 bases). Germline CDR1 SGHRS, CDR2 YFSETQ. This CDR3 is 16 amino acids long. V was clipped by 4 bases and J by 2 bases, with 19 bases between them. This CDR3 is CASSVDPGPGAYEQYF. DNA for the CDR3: TGCGCCAGCAGCGTTGACCCAGGGCCTGGAGCCTACGAGCAGTACTTC. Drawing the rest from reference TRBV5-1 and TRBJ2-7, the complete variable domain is KAGVTQTPRYLIKTRGQQVTLSCSPISGHRSVSWYQQTPGQGLQFLFEYFSETQRNKGNFPGRFSGRQFSNSRSEMNVSTLELGDSALYLCASSVDPGPGAYEQYFGPGTRLTVT.

CDR3 in amino acids: CASSPKVWTRAYGYTF. The CDR3 DNA follows: TGCGCCAGCAGTCCGAAAGTCTGGACAAGGGCCTATGGCTACACCTTC. The V call is TRBV23-1, the J call TRBJ1-2; the D gene is possibly TRBD1 (5 bases). TRBV23-1 is an ORF, and what it does is uncertain. Trimming shortened V by 4 bases and J by 4 bases, and 19 bases separated the two germline ends. The CDR3 extends over 16 amino acids.

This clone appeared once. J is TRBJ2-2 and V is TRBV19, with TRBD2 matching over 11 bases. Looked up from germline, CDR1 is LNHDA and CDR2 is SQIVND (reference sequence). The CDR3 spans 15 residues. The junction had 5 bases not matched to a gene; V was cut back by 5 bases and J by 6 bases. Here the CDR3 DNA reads TGTGCCAGTAGTCCCCGGACTAGCGGGCCCGGGGAGCTGTTTTTT. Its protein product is CASSPRTSGPGELFF.

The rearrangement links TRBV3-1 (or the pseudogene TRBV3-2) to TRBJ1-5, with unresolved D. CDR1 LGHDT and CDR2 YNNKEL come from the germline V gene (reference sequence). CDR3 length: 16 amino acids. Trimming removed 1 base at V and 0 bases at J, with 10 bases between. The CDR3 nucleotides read TGTGCCAGCAGCCAAGGGCGACATTATAGCAATCAGCCCCAGCATTTT. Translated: CASSQGRHYSNQPQHF.

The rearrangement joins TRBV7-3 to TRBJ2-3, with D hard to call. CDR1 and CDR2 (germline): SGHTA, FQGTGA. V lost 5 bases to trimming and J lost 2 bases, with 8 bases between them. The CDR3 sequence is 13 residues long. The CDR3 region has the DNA TGTGCCAGCAGCATGGGCCCCACAGATACGCAGTATTTT. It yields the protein CASSMGPTDTQYF.

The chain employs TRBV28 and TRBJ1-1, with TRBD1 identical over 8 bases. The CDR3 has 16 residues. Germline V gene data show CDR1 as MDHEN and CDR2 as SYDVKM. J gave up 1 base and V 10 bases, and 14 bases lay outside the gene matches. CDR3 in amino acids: CATITGGGRPNTEAFF. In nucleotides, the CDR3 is TGTGCCACCATCACAGGGGGGGGGCGCCCGAACACTGAAGCTTTCTTT.

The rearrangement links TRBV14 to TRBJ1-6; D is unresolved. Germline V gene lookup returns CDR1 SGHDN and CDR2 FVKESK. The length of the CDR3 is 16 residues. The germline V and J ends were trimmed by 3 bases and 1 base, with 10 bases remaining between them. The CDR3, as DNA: TGTGCCAGCAGCCACGGCGGGAGGTCCTATAATTCACCCCTCCACTTT. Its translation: CASSHGGRSYNSPLHF.

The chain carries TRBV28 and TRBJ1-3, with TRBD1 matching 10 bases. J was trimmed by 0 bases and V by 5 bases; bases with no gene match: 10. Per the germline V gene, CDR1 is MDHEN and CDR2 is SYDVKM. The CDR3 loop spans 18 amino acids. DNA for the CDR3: TGTGCCAGCAGTGCCCCGGGACAGGGGTTTCGCTCTGGAAACACCATATATTTT. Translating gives CASSAPGQGFRSGNTIYF.

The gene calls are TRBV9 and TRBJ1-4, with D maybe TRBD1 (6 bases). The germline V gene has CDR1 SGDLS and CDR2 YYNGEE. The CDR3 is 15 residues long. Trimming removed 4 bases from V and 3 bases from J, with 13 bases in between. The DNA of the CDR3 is TGTGCCAGCAGCATACAGGGTTCGGCTAATGAAAAACTGTTTTTT. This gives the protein CASSIQGSANEKLFF.

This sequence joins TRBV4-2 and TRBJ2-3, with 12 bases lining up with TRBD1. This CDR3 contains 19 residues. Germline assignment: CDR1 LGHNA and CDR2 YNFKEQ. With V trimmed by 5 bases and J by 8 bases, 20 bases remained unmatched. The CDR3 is CASSSRDRGLAAASGTQYF. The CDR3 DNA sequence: TGTGCCAGCAGCTCCCGGGACAGGGGGCTAGCGGCCGCCTCAGGTACGCAGTATTTT.

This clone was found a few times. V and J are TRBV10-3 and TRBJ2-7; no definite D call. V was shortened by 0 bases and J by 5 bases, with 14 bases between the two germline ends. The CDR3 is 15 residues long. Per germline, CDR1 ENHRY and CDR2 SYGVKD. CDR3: CAISESILETHEQYF. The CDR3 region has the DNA TGTGCCATCAGTGAGTCAATCCTAGAAACCCACGAGCAGTACTTC.

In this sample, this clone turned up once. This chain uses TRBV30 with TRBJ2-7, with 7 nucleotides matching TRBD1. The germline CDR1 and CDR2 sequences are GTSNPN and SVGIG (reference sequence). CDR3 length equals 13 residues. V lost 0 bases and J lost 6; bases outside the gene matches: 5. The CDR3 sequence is CAWSVLGDSEQYF. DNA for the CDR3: TGTGCCTGGAGTGTACTTGGGGACAGCGAGCAGTACTTC.

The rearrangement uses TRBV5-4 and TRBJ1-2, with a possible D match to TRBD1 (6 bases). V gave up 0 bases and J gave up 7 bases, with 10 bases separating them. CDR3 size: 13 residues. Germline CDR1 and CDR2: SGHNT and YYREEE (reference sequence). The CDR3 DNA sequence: TGTGCCAGCAGCTTGGACAGGGCGATTGGCTACACCTTC. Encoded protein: CASSLDRAIGYTF.